This T cell receptor beta chain came from a study of memory CD4+ T cells and cytomegalovirus serostatus. Study overall: Of the healthy Belgian adults, 8 to 10 were CMV seropositive and 24 seronegative.

The sort gate was single viable CD3+CD4+CD8-CD45RO+ cells for memory CD4+ T cells. In the case of this clone: The antigen remains undetermined.

The CDR3 has 15 residues. V lost 7 bases, J lost 4 bases, and 17 bases lay in between. Germline lookup yields CDR1 MDHEN and CDR2 SYDVKM. Study outcomes and limitations: The CMV-associated TCR signature appears largely within the CD4+ memory repertoire. CD4+ memory repertoires contained about two fifths of the roughly 150 reported CMV TCRbeta sequences.

Original processing notes: After removing out-of-frame reads, approximately 2 million distinct TCRbeta sequences remained. Method: immunoSEQ multiplex PCR; TCRdb's copy keeps in-frame clones and lacks some. That table gives V, J and clone size, and the DNA gave D and trimming. Of tens of thousands of clones detected, approximately 80% appear once; the ten largest clones hold about 4.7%. This receptor was taken from an adult in good health and CMV-seropositive. The sequencing sample was made of memory CD4+ T cells from blood. The gene calls are TRBV28 and TRBJ2-1; either TRBD1 or TRBD2 may supply D (6 bases each). The CDR3, as DNA: TGTGCCAGCACCTTAGTGGGGGGCAGTTACAATGAGCAGTTCTTC. It yields the protein CASTLVGGSYNEQFF.